One sample yielded the 2 T cell receptor beta chains listed below, sequenced in a study of T cell responses to AZD1222 COVID-19 vaccine. The data were produced by immunoSEQ multiplex PCR, yet TCRdb's version contains in-frame clones alone and is incomplete. The data hold tens of thousands of clones, with approximately 91% observed a single time. The sequencing here drew on peripheral blood, taken on day 0 of AZD1222 vaccination. These receptor sequences come from an adult in good health.

The V call is TRBV6-2 or TRBV6-3, the J call TRBJ1-2; the D gene is possibly TRBD1 (6 bases). The CDR3 runs to 15 residues. Germline CDR1 reads MNHEY; CDR2 reads SVGEGT. Between the trimmed V and J ends, which lost 0 bases and 7 bases, there was a span of 15 bases. The CDR3 DNA is TGTGCCAGCAGTTACTCGGGGGGGCGCCGCCCTGGCTACACCTTC. Amino acids: CASSYSGGRRPGYTF.

The CDR3: CASSGRDMLNTEAFF. In nucleotides, the CDR3 is TGTGCCAGCAGCGGCCGGGACATGCTGAACACTGAAGCTTTCTTT. V usage is TRBV7-8 and J usage is TRBJ1-1; TRBD1 might be the D (6 bases). Germline V gene lookup returns CDR1 SGHVS and CDR2 FQNEAQ. The V end was cut by 5 bases, the J end by 0 bases, with 13 bases between. The CDR3 consists of 15 residues.